The rows below give T cell receptor beta chains drawn from one sample of a study of blood T cell repertoires in COVID-19. Libraries were prepared by immunoSEQ multiplex PCR; TCRdb keeps only in-frame clonotypes and omits some of them. The sample carries about 310,000 clones, about 88% recorded once. Sequencing used peripheral blood. Every receptor here comes from a man in his sixties or seventies with acute or convalescent COVID-19. Each CDR3 is given with its conserved first and last residue. Each record gives: CDR3 DNA, CDR3 protein, V gene, clone size, D gene, J gene. D genes are given only for firm matches. Clone size is shown for a subset of rows, as once, few, many or a class of expanded clone.

DNA: TGTGCCAGCAGCGTAGAGTCTAGCGGGTCCTACGAGCAGTACTTC
CDR3: CASSVESSGSYEQYF
V: TRBV9
size: .
D: TRBD2
J: TRBJ2-7

DNA: TGCAGCGTTGAGCATAGGGGAATATTCAATGAGCAGTTCTTC
CDR3: CSVEHRGIFNEQFF
V: TRBV29-1
size: .
D: .
J: TRBJ2-1

DNA: TGCGCCAGCAGCCAAGGAAACGGGGTGGATCAGCCCCAGCATTTT
CDR3: CASSQGNGVDQPQHF
V: TRBV4-3
size: .
D: .
J: TRBJ1-5

DNA: TGTGCCAGCAGTTACGTAACTCGGGGGCAAGAGACCCAGTACTTC
CDR3: CASSYVTRGQETQYF
V: TRBV6-2/TRBV6-3
size: .
D: .
J: TRBJ2-5

DNA: TGTGCCAGCAGCACCTCCCTCGGTTCGGGGGGGCCCTACAATGAGCAGTTCTTC
CDR3: CASSTSLGSGGPYNEQFF
V: TRBV5-4
size: .
D: TRBD2
J: TRBJ2-1

DNA: TGTGCCACCAGTGATTCTGAGAGACTCTATGGCTACACCTTC
CDR3: CATSDSERLYGYTF
V: TRBV24-1
size: .
D: .
J: TRBJ1-2

DNA: TGCGCCAGCAGCTTGGGGGCCTCTAATGAAAAACTGTTTTTT
CDR3: CASSLGASNEKLFF
V: TRBV5-1
size: .
D: .
J: TRBJ1-4

DNA: TGTGCCAGCAGCGCCGGGGGCTACGAGCAGTACTTC
CDR3: CASSAGGYEQYF
V: TRBV6-6
size: .
D: .
J: TRBJ2-7

DNA: TGTGCCAGCAGCCAAGCTCGGGGGAGCGGGTTCCATGAGCAGTTCTTC
CDR3: CASSQARGSGFHEQFF
V: TRBV4-2
size: .
D: .
J: TRBJ2-1

DNA: TGTGCCAGCAGCTTAGTTTGGCGCGGGTACAATGAGCAGTTCTTC
CDR3: CASSLVWRGYNEQFF
V: TRBV11-2
size: .
D: .
J: TRBJ2-1

DNA: TGTGCCAGCAGTGAAGGACAGACCCTCCCCCTCCACTTT
CDR3: CASSEGQTLPLHF
V: TRBV6-1
size: .
D: .
J: TRBJ1-6

DNA: TGTGCCAGCGGGACAGCTGGAAACACCATATATTTT
CDR3: CASGTAGNTIYF
V: TRBV2
size: .
D: TRBD1
J: TRBJ1-3

DNA: TGTGCCAGCTCACCTTTATGGAGGGGTGGAGATACGCAGTATTTT
CDR3: CASSPLWRGGDTQYF
V: TRBV18
size: .
D: .
J: TRBJ2-3

DNA: TGTGCCAGCAGTGGGCTAGCCGCAGATACGCAGTATTTT
CDR3: CASSGLAADTQYF
V: TRBV2
size: .
D: .
J: TRBJ2-3

DNA: TGTGCCTGGACGACAGGGGTGTTCGGGGGCTACACCTTC
CDR3: CAWTTGVFGGYTF
V: TRBV30
size: .
D: TRBD1
J: TRBJ1-2

DNA: TGCAGCGTTCGGGACAGCGCGGGCTACACCTTC
CDR3: CSVRDSAGYTF
V: TRBV29-1
size: .
D: TRBD1
J: TRBJ1-2

DNA: TGTGCCAGCAGCTTGGGGAGGGCAGGCTATGGCTACACCTTC
CDR3: CASSLGRAGYGYTF
V: TRBV5-4
size: once
D: .
J: TRBJ1-2

DNA: TGTGCCAGCAGCTTGTCCTACAATCAGCCCCAGCATTTT
CDR3: CASSLSYNQPQHF
V: TRBV5-6
size: .
D: .
J: TRBJ1-5

DNA: TGCGCCAGCAGAAATCCGGGACAAAGAAATTCACCCCTCCACTTT
CDR3: CASRNPGQRNSPLHF
V: TRBV4-1
size: .
D: .
J: TRBJ1-6

DNA: TGTGCCTCCCGCCGGACAGCTGGAAACACCATATATTTT
CDR3: CASRRTAGNTIYF
V: TRBV30
size: .
D: .
J: TRBJ1-3

DNA: TGTGCCATCAGTGAGTCGGGCGCGGGGGGGCAGAATGAGCAGTTCTTC
CDR3: CAISESGAGGQNEQFF
V: TRBV10-3
size: once
D: TRBD2
J: TRBJ2-1

DNA: TGTGCCAGCAGCCCAACTAGCGGGGAATACACAGATACGCAGTATTTT
CDR3: CASSPTSGEYTDTQYF
V: TRBV9
size: .
D: TRBD2
J: TRBJ2-3

DNA: TGCGCCAGCAGCTCGGGACAGGGGTCAGGCTACACCTTC
CDR3: CASSSGQGSGYTF
V: TRBV5-1
size: once
D: TRBD1
J: TRBJ1-2

DNA: TGTGCCAGCAGCCAAGAGTGGGGGACAGCTAATTCACCCCTCCACTTT
CDR3: CASSQEWGTANSPLHF
V: TRBV4-2
size: .
D: TRBD1
J: TRBJ1-6

DNA: TGTGCCAGCAGTTCTATAGCTGCGGGGGGGTACAATGAGCAGTTCTTC
CDR3: CASSSIAAGGYNEQFF
V: TRBV6-5
size: .
D: TRBD2
J: TRBJ2-1

DNA: TGTGCCAGCAGCTTGGGGGACAGGGGAGGGGAAAAACTGTTTTTT
CDR3: CASSLGDRGGEKLFF
V: TRBV5-4
size: .
D: TRBD1
J: TRBJ1-4

DNA: TGTGCCAGCAGCCAAGATGAGGGTTTTTCCTACGAGCAGTACTTC
CDR3: CASSQDEGFSYEQYF
V: TRBV4-2
size: .
D: .
J: TRBJ2-7

DNA: TGTGCCAGCAGCCCTCCCAATGACATCATGAACACTGAAGCTTTCTTT
CDR3: CASSPPNDIMNTEAFF
V: TRBV28
size: .
D: .
J: TRBJ1-1

DNA: TGTGCCAGCAGCTTATTCGGTCTCCAAGAGACCCAGTACTTC
CDR3: CASSLFGLQETQYF
V: TRBV7-2
size: .
D: .
J: TRBJ2-5

DNA: TGTGCCAGCAGCTCGAGGACACTCGGAAACACCATATATTTT
CDR3: CASSSRTLGNTIYF
V: TRBV13
size: .
D: .
J: TRBJ1-3

DNA: TGTGCCAGCAGTTTAGCGCGGGGAAACACCATATATTTT
CDR3: CASSLARGNTIYF
V: TRBV12-3/TRBV12-4
size: once
D: .
J: TRBJ1-3

DNA: TGTGCCAGCAGCTTACAGGGGAATGAAAAACTGTTTTTT
CDR3: CASSLQGNEKLFF
V: TRBV6-5
size: .
D: TRBD1
J: TRBJ1-4

DNA: TGTGCCAGTAGTACCGTGGGCGGGGGCAATCAGCCCCAGCATTTT
CDR3: CASSTVGGGNQPQHF
V: TRBV19
size: .
D: .
J: TRBJ1-5